This is a list of T cell receptor beta chains from one sample in a study of blood T cell repertoires in COVID-19. This table comes from immunoSEQ multiplex PCR, and its TCRdb copy is limited to in-frame clones, with some not included. The sample includes a few hundred thousand clones, approximately 90% of them seen just once. The sequenced sample was peripheral blood. These receptors were obtained from a young man with acute or convalescent COVID-19. CDR3s include the opening cysteine and the closing phenylalanine or tryptophan. The D gene is left open where the match is weak. Clone size is stated in some rows and not others, as once, few, many or a class when expanded.

TRBV28,-,TRBJ1-2,-,CASSSAPGIANYGYTF,TGTGCCAGCAGCTCAGCTCCAGGGATTGCTAACTATGGCTACACCTTC
TRBV12-5,-,TRBJ1-1,TRBD1,CASGLGQGVSPEAFF,TGTGCTAGTGGTTTGGGACAGGGGGTGTCGCCTGAAGCTTTCTTT
TRBV14,-,TRBJ1-1,TRBD1,CASSPQDRLNTEAFF,TGTGCCAGCAGCCCGCAGGACAGGCTGAACACTGAAGCTTTCTTT
TRBV7-2,-,TRBJ1-5,-,CASSDYRENQPQHF,TGTGCCAGCAGCGACTACAGGGAAAATCAGCCCCAGCATTTT
TRBV5-1,once,TRBJ2-3,TRBD2,CASSQLGTSENTQYF,TGCGCCAGCAGCCAGCTCGGGACTAGCGAAAATACGCAGTATTTT
TRBV3-1/TRBV3-2,-,TRBJ2-5,-,CASSQVTQYF,TGTGCCAGCAGCCAAGTAACCCAGTACTTC
TRBV18,-,TRBJ2-7,TRBD1,CASSPYGTGSEQYF,TGTGCCAGCTCACCATACGGGACAGGGAGCGAGCAGTACTTC
TRBV5-5,-,TRBJ2-1,TRBD2,CASSATQGASGKGEQFF,TGTGCCAGCAGCGCCACTCAGGGAGCTAGCGGGAAGGGTGAGCAGTTCTTC
TRBV6-5,-,TRBJ2-7,TRBD2,CASSSGSGRNEQYF,TGTGCCAGCAGTTCTGGTAGCGGGAGGAACGAGCAGTACTTC
TRBV28,-,TRBJ2-6,-,CAVTAGAGANVLTF,TGTGCCGTAACCGCCGGAGCTGGGGCCAACGTCCTGACTTTC
TRBV5-1,-,TRBJ2-3,-,CASSLRGPPEDTQYF,TGCGCCAGCAGCTTGAGAGGGCCACCAGAGGATACGCAGTATTTT
TRBV3-1/TRBV3-2,-,TRBJ2-7,-,CASSLYQQGGEQYF,TGTGCCAGCAGCCTCTACCAACAGGGTGGCGAGCAGTACTTC
TRBV6-5,-,TRBJ2-7,-,CASNNYRRDEQYF,TGTGCCAGCAACAATTACAGACGAGACGAGCAGTACTTC
TRBV2,-,TRBJ2-4,-,CASSGEGNIQYF,TGTGCCAGCTCGGGCGAGGGAAACATTCAGTACTTC
TRBV5-5,-,TRBJ1-4,-,CASSIRDSNEKLFF,TGTGCCAGCAGCATCCGGGATTCTAATGAAAAACTGTTTTTT
TRBV29-1,once,TRBJ2-5,TRBD1,CSVTRQGRQETQYF,TGCAGCGTTACTCGACAGGGACGGCAAGAGACCCAGTACTTC
TRBV6-1,-,TRBJ2-7,-,CASSEVGWGAYPYEQYF,TGTGCCAGCAGTGAAGTTGGATGGGGAGCTTACCCCTACGAGCAGTACTTC
TRBV18,once,TRBJ1-1,TRBD1,CASSPPNRGQNTEAFF,TGTGCCAGCTCACCACCGAACAGGGGCCAGAACACTGAAGCTTTCTTT
TRBV18,-,TRBJ1-4,-,CASSNSGNDGEKLFF,TGTGCCAGCTCAAACTCCGGGAACGACGGTGAAAAACTGTTTTTT
TRBV19,-,TRBJ2-6,-,CASARDTNRGANVLTF,TGTGCCAGTGCCCGGGACACCAACCGCGGGGCCAACGTCCTGACTTTC
TRBV30,-,TRBJ1-5,-,CAWSVGQTYSNQPQHF,TGTGCCTGGAGTGTTGGGCAAACCTATAGCAATCAGCCCCAGCATTTT
TRBV6-2/TRBV6-3,-,TRBJ2-6,-,CASTPSGSGANVLTF,TGTGCCAGCACCCCCTCAGGGTCTGGGGCCAACGTCCTGACTTTC
TRBV3-1/TRBV3-2,-,TRBJ1-2,TRBD1,CASSREGQAYGYTF,TGTGCCAGCAGCCGGGAGGGACAGGCCTATGGCTACACCTTC
TRBV6-5,-,TRBJ1-3,-,CASRGFSGNTIYF,TGTGCCAGCAGGGGCTTCTCTGGAAACACCATATATTTT
TRBV19,-,TRBJ2-1,-,CASSIGVRRNEQFF,TGTGCCAGTAGTATAGGGGTACGGAGAAATGAGCAGTTCTTC
TRBV28,-,TRBJ2-7,-,CASSLWVSRDSYEQYF,TGTGCCAGCAGTTTATGGGTGTCTCGGGACTCCTACGAGCAGTACTTC
TRBV21-1,-,TRBJ2-4,-,CASQSRRLAKNIQYF,TGTGCCAGCCAATCTAGGCGGCTAGCCAAAAACATTCAGTACTTC
TRBV5-1,-,TRBJ2-5,-,CASSLGGRGGRQETQYF,TGCGCCAGCAGCTTAGGTGGGAGAGGAGGGCGTCAAGAGACCCAGTACTTC
TRBV19,-,TRBJ1-4,-,CASSTGATNEKLFF,TGTGCCAGTAGTACGGGTGCAACTAATGAAAAACTGTTTTTT
TRBV25-1,-,TRBJ2-7,TRBD2,CASSDGRAGAPYEQYF,TGTGCCAGCAGTGATGGCAGAGCGGGGGCCCCCTACGAGCAGTACTTC
TRBV19,once,TRBJ1-2,TRBD1,CASSTAGGRYGYTF,TGTGCCAGTAGTACGGCAGGGGGCCGGTATGGCTACACCTTC
TRBV27,-,TRBJ1-1,-,CASSFAVDTEAFF,TGTGCCAGCAGTTTTGCAGTCGACACTGAAGCTTTCTTT
TRBV30,-,TRBJ1-2,-,CAWSNPQVNYGYTF,TGTGCCTGGAGTAACCCACAGGTTAACTATGGCTACACCTTC
TRBV7-2,-,TRBJ2-7,TRBD2,CASSLELAGGREQYF,TGTGCCAGCAGCTTAGAGCTAGCGGGGGGTCGGGAGCAGTACTTC
TRBV5-1,-,TRBJ1-3,-,CASSNPGGGNTIYF,TGCGCCAGCAGCAACCCCGGCGGTGGAAACACCATATATTTT
TRBV11-2,-,TRBJ2-1,-,CASSLMGEAHEQFF,TGTGCCAGCAGCTTAATGGGGGAGGCGCATGAGCAGTTCTTC
TRBV2,-,TRBJ1-1,TRBD1,CASRRQGVMASNTEAFF,TGTGCCAGCAGGCGACAGGGAGTAATGGCCTCGAACACTGAAGCTTTCTTT
TRBV18,-,TRBJ2-1,TRBD2,CASSPRLAGNNEQFF,TGTGCCAGCTCACCAAGGCTAGCGGGGAACAATGAGCAGTTCTTC
TRBV28,few,TRBJ1-2,TRBD1,CASSSGQGYGYTF,TGTGCCAGCAGTTCGGGACAGGGCTATGGCTACACCTTC
TRBV5-1,-,TRBJ1-1,-,CASSLVPRGQGDTEAFF,TGCGCCAGCAGCTTGGTACCCAGGGGACAAGGGGACACTGAAGCTTTCTTT
TRBV2,-,TRBJ1-2,TRBD1,CASSLGQANYGYTF,TGTGCCAGCAGTTTGGGACAGGCAAACTATGGCTACACCTTC